The 32 T cell receptor beta chains below come from one sample, sequenced in a study of T-cell memory formation after mild COVID-19. TCRdb ran MiXCR on the 5' RACE reads and lists one entry per CDR3 protein. Of about 560,000 distinct CDR3 sequences listed, about a fifth are singletons. The sequenced material came from PBMCs or a T cell subset sorted from them (not recorded which). The receptors originated from an adult woman who had mild COVID-19 (a few samples of this study predate the infection). Cell type and time point are not known.

This clonotype turned up a few times. V and J are TRBV5-1 and TRBJ1-1; 7 bases match TRBD1. V shed 2 bases, J shed 4 bases, and the junction held 5 bases outside the gene matches. The germline gives CDR1 SGHRS, CDR2 YFSETQ. There are 14 residues in the CDR3. The DNA of the CDR3 is TGCGCCAGCAGCTTACAGACAGGGACCACTGAAGCTTTCTTT. Translating gives CASSLQTGTTEAFF.

The chain employs TRBV12-5 and TRBJ2-3; D is unresolved. The CDR3 contains 15 residues. V was cut by 0 bases and J by 1 base, with 8 bases left in between. Per germline, CDR1 LGHNT and CDR2 FRNRAP. The CDR3 spells CASGLVVSRTDTQYF. The CDR3 nucleotides are TGTGCTAGTGGTTTGGTAGTCTCACGCACAGATACGCAGTATTTT.

The gene calls are TRBV7-8 and TRBJ2-5; 8 bases agree with TRBD1. This CDR3 has 17 residues. CDR1 SGHVS and CDR2 FQNEAQ come from the germline V gene. The trim removed 5 bases at V and 1 base at J, leaving 12 bases unmatched. In nucleotides, the CDR3 is TGTGCCAGCAGCCCGAGGACAGGGTTTTCCCTCCAAGAGACCCAGTACTTC. Its translation is CASSPRTGFSLQETQYF.

The chain combines TRBV6-2 or TRBV6-3 with TRBJ2-1; TRBD2 agrees at 14 bases. The CDR3 loop spans 16 amino acids. The ends lost 2 bases at V and 9 bases at J; junction bases unmatched: 6. Germline CDR1 is MNHEY and CDR2 is SVGEGT. The CDR3 protein is CASSYRGLAGGGEQFF. The CDR3 nucleotides read TGTGCCAGCAGTTACCGTGGACTAGCGGGAGGTGGTGAGCAGTTCTTC.

The chain couples TRBV24-1 to TRBJ2-1; 10 bases align to TRBD2. CDR1 and CDR2 from the germline V gene are KGHDR and SFDVKD. Trimming at V came to 0 bases and at J to 9 bases, leaving 7 bases not matched to a gene. This CDR3 is built from 16 residues. The CDR3 loop is CATSDLPAGGPSEQFF. CDR3 DNA: TGTGCCACCAGTGATTTGCCAGCGGGAGGGCCCAGTGAGCAGTTCTTC.

This clonotype has only a few counts. CDR3 in DNA: TGTGCCGCCGAAAGGCTGGCGGATATCGACTACGAGCAGTACTTC. It codes for CAAERLADIDYEQYF. The V call is TRBV7-9, the J call TRBJ2-7, with D unresolved. Germline V lookup: CDR1 SEHNR, CDR2 FQNEAQ (reference sequence). The V end lost 11 bases, the J end lost 3 bases, and 23 bases lay between the germline ends. The CDR3 contains 15 residues.

This clonotype was detected only once. The chain joins TRBV30 to TRBJ2-6; 7 bases fit TRBD2. J was trimmed by 2 bases and V by 2 bases; bases with no gene match: 3. CDR3 length equals 15 residues. Germline CDR1 GTSNPN, CDR2 SVGIG (reference sequence). The CDR3 is CAWSPGRAGANVLTF. CDR3 coding DNA: TGTGCCTGGAGTCCAGGGAGGGCTGGGGCCAACGTCCTGACTTTC.

The chain uses TRBV10-3 and TRBJ2-7, with TRBD1 matching 12 bases. J gave up 3 bases and V 4 bases, and 4 bases lay outside the gene matches. Germline V gene lookup returns CDR1 ENHRY and CDR2 SYGVKD. The CDR3 spans 15 residues. The CDR3 sequence: CAISGGTGGFYEQYF. CDR3 nucleotides: TGTGCCATCAGTGGAGGGACAGGGGGCTTCTACGAGCAGTACTTC.

The DNA of the CDR3 is TGCAGCGTTGTAGGCGCCACGTCCTACGAGCAGTACTTC. It codes for CSVVGATSYEQYF. The genes are TRBV29-1 and TRBJ2-7; D is unresolved. Germline-derived CDR1 and CDR2 are SQVTM and ANQGSEA. The length of the CDR3 is 13 residues. Trimming shortened V by 4 bases and J by 1 base, and 11 bases separated the two germline ends.

The V and J genes are TRBV29-1 and TRBJ2-3; TRBD2 aligns across 8 bases. CDR3 length: 13 residues. The V and J ends lost 5 bases and 4 bases, in that order; junction bases with no gene match: 5. Germline CDR1 SQVTM, CDR2 ANQGSEA. The CDR3 sequence: CSVSGLAPDTQYF. DNA of the CDR3: TGCAGCGTTTCAGGACTAGCCCCAGATACGCAGTATTTT.

Ten or more counts support this clonotype. CDR3 nucleotides: TGTGCCAGCAGTGAAGCGCCGGGACAGGGCCATGGCTACACCTTC. Its translation is CASSEAPGQGHGYTF. V gene TRBV2 combines with J gene TRBJ1-2; 9 bases agree with TRBD1. The V segment lost 0 bases and the J segment 6 bases; nucleotides outside the gene matches: 5. The length of the CDR3 is 15 residues. CDR1 SNHLY and CDR2 FYNNEI come from the germline V gene.

The chain carries TRBV18 and TRBJ2-5; 7 nucleotides agree with TRBD2. The CDR3 extends over 13 amino acids. V shed 4 bases, J shed 5 bases, and the junction held 4 bases outside the gene matches. Germline V gene lookup returns CDR1 KGHSH and CDR2 LQKENI. The CDR3 sequence: CASSRAGKETQYF. Written as DNA, the CDR3 is TGTGCCAGCTCACGAGCGGGGAAGGAGACCCAGTACTTC.

DNA of the CDR3: TGCAGCGTTGATCGTCTAGGGGAGGGCTACACCTTC. It yields the protein CSVDRLGEGYTF. V gene TRBV29-1 combines with J gene TRBJ1-2; D might be TRBD1 (5 bases). This CDR3 has 12 amino acids. Between the trimmed V and J ends, which lost 3 bases and 8 bases, there was a span of 13 bases. Germline V gives CDR1 SQVTM, CDR2 ANQGSEA.

The rearrangement uses TRBV20-1 and TRBJ1-5, with 7 bases fitting TRBD1. CDR3 length: 15 residues. Germline CDR1 and CDR2: DFQATT and SNEGSKA (reference sequence). Unmatched junction bases numbered 3, after V lost 0 bases and J lost 1 base. CDR3 protein: CSARDRQGSNQPQHF. The CDR3 nucleotides are TGCAGTGCTAGAGACCGACAGGGCAGCAATCAGCCCCAGCATTTT.

A few counts support this clonotype. V and J are TRBV2 and TRBJ2-4; D is tentatively TRBD1 or TRBD2 (5 bases each). CDR1 and CDR2 (germline): SNHLY, FYNNEI. V gave up 6 bases and J gave up 10 bases, with 13 bases separating them. The CDR3 has 12 amino acids. The CDR3, as DNA: TGTGCCAGCAGAGATATGGGGGAGATTCAGTACTTC. Translation gives CASRDMGEIQYF.

This clonotype was found a few times. J is TRBJ2-3 and V is TRBV7-2; 8 bases agree with TRBD2. The V segment lost 1 base and the J segment 2 bases; nucleotides outside the gene matches: 2. The CDR3 is made up of 15 amino acids. CDR1 is SGHTA, CDR2 FQGNSA, per germline. CDR3 sequence reads: CASSLGLATTDTQYF. The CDR3 nucleotides are TGTGCCAGCAGCTTAGGACTAGCGACCACAGATACGCAGTATTTT.

V and J are TRBV18 and TRBJ1-1, with no clear D. The germline CDR1 and CDR2 sequences are KGHSH and LQKENI. Between the trimmed V and J ends, which lost 0 bases and 6 bases, there was a span of 8 bases. The CDR3 length is 13 residues. The CDR3, as DNA: TGTGCCAGCTCACCACCGTTGGAATCTGAAGCTTTCTTT. Translation gives CASSPPLESEAFF.

This clonotype occurred many times. The rearrangement links TRBV12-3 or TRBV12-4 to TRBJ2-3; 10 bases map to TRBD2. Losses at the gene ends were 8 bases for V and 2 bases for J; bases not matched to a gene: 4. The CDR3 totals 14 residues. For the CDR3, the DNA is TGTGCCAGCCGAACTAGCGGGGTCACAGATACGCAGTATTTT. It yields the protein CASRTSGVTDTQYF.

The chain recombines TRBV7-9 with TRBJ2-1; D possibly matches TRBD1 or TRBD2 (5 bases each). V gave up 3 bases and J gave up 8 bases, with 26 bases separating them. The CDR3 extends over 18 amino acids. CDR1 is SEHNR and CDR2 is FQNEAQ in the germline V gene (reference sequence). The CDR3 DNA sequence: TGTGCCAGCAGCTTCCTGCTTCGGACACGTCTTCGAGGGGATGAGCAGTTCTTC. Translated, it gives CASSFLLRTRLRGDEQFF.

There are a few counts of this clonotype. The rearrangement joins TRBV10-3 to TRBJ1-4; D unresolved. CDR1 ENHRY and CDR2 SYGVKD come from the germline V gene. The CDR3 contains 16 residues. Trimming cost V 0 bases and J 5 bases, with 13 bases left between them. The CDR3 DNA reads as TGTGCCATCAGTGAGTCGAATAGCGGTTCAAATGAAAAACTGTTTTTT. Amino acid sequence: CAISESNSGSNEKLFF.

The V and J genes are TRBV20-1 and TRBJ1-1; tentatively, D is TRBD1 (6 bases). CDR3 length: 13 amino acids. Looked up from germline, CDR1 is DFQATT and CDR2 is SNEGSKA (reference sequence). The V end was cut by 6 bases, the J end by 4 bases, with 15 bases between. CDR3 nucleotide sequence: TGCAGTGCCCAGGACAGCCCTCCCACTGAAGCTTTCTTT. It specifies CSAQDSPPTEAFF.

This clonotype was observed a few times. The genes are TRBV6-1 and TRBJ2-2; 9 nucleotides line up with TRBD1. Germline lookup yields CDR1 MNHNS and CDR2 SASEGT. CDR3 size: 15 residues. V gave up 3 bases and J gave up 3 bases; unmatched junction bases: 2. The CDR3 DNA reads as TGTGCCAGCAGTGAGGACAGGGGTTACACCGGGGAGCTGTTTTTT. Amino acids: CASSEDRGYTGELFF.

The chain has TRBV24-1 and TRBJ2-5, with TRBD2 identical over 7 bases. The CDR3 extends over 15 amino acids. Germline V gene lookup returns CDR1 KGHDR and CDR2 SFDVKD. V lost 1 base, J lost 5 bases, and 6 bases stayed unmatched. CDR3 residues: CATSDFWASGETQYF. As DNA, the CDR3 is TGTGCCACCAGTGATTTTTGGGCTAGCGGTGAGACCCAGTACTTC.

This chain uses TRBV29-1 with TRBJ2-7; tentatively, D is TRBD1 (6 bases). Trimming took 6 bases from V and 6 from J, leaving 12 bases between them. From germline, CDR1 is SQVTM and CDR2 ANQGSEA. The CDR3 consists of 11 residues. CDR3 region: CSVRRGSEQYF. The CDR3 DNA reads TGCAGCGTCCGAAGGGGGTCCGAGCAGTACTTC.

In its sample, this clonotype was seen a few times. The J gene is TRBJ2-7, the V gene TRBV11-2, with TRBD1 matching over 9 bases. After removal of 5 bases from V and 4 bases from J, the junction contained 15 bases not matched to a gene. The germline CDR1 and CDR2 sequences are SGHAT and FQNNGV. This CDR3 region has 17 residues. The CDR3 spells CASSRGGGGTGRYEQYF. The CDR3 nucleotides read TGTGCCAGCAGCCGTGGAGGGGGCGGGACAGGGCGTTACGAGCAGTACTTC.

Only a few counts were recorded for this clonotype. The genes are TRBV20-1 and TRBJ2-7; 8 bases align to TRBD2. The CDR3 covers 15 residues. In germline, CDR1 is DFQATT, CDR2 SNEGSKA (reference sequence). The V and J ends lost 3 bases and 6 bases, in that order; junction bases with no gene match: 13. The CDR3 sequence is CSASPGTRVSGEQYF. In DNA form, the CDR3 reads TGCAGTGCTAGCCCCGGGACTAGGGTTAGTGGCGAGCAGTACTTC.

This clonotype was counted between two and nine times. The rearrangement uses TRBV29-1 and TRBJ2-2, with a possible D match to TRBD1 (7 bases). The CDR3 is 16 residues long. Germline CDR1 is SQVTM and CDR2 is ANQGSEA. V lost 7 bases, J lost 0 bases, and 18 bases lay in between. CDR3 region: CSAVNGGQSNTGELFF. The CDR3 nucleotides are TGCAGCGCCGTAAACGGGGGACAGTCGAACACCGGGGAGCTGTTTTTT.

The chain combines TRBV5-1 with TRBJ2-3, with 10 bases aligning to TRBD2. In germline, CDR1 is SGHRS, CDR2 YFSETQ. Losses at the gene ends were 4 bases for V and 5 bases for J; bases not matched to a gene: 13. This CDR3 is built from 17 residues. The CDR3 here is CASSIWTSGTGLDTQYF. CDR3 nucleotides: TGCGCCAGCAGCATCTGGACTAGCGGTACCGGTTTAGATACGCAGTATTTT. Complete variable domain (other parts from reference TRBV5-1 and TRBJ2-3): KAGVTQTPRYLIKTRGQQVTLSCSPISGHRSVSWYQQTPGQGLQFLFEYFSETQRNKGNFPGRFSGRQFSNSRSEMNVSTLELGDSALYLCASSIWTSGTGLDTQYFGPGTRLTVL.

The rearrangement joins TRBV6-5 to TRBJ2-3; no clear D. Germline V gives CDR1 MNHEY, CDR2 SVGAGI. The V end lost 0 bases, the J end lost 6 bases, and 16 bases lay between the germline ends. The CDR3 sequence is 16 residues long. CDR3 in DNA: TGTGCCAGCAGTTACTCTATAACGGCACCCGGTGATACGCAGTATTTT. This sequence encodes CASSYSITAPGDTQYF.

This clonotype was observed a few times. J is TRBJ2-1 and V is TRBV7-3; TRBD1 is a possible D gene (5 bases). CDR1 SGHTA and CDR2 FQGTGA come from the germline V gene. V lost 1 base, J lost 6 bases, and 13 bases lay in between. The CDR3 totals 15 residues. The CDR3 loop is CASSLMASRGNEQFF. The CDR3 DNA reads TGTGCCAGCAGCTTAATGGCTAGTAGGGGCAATGAGCAGTTCTTC.

This clonotype showed up just a few times. The gene calls are TRBV6-5 and TRBJ1-1; 9 bases map to TRBD1. The CDR3 spans 15 residues. Per the germline V gene, CDR1 is MNHEY and CDR2 is SVGAGI. The V gene end was trimmed by 0 bases and the J gene end by 10 bases; junction bases not matched to a gene: 9. The CDR3 protein is CASSYSSTGGRGAFF. CDR3 nucleotides: TGTGCCAGCAGTTACTCGAGCACAGGGGGCCGAGGAGCTTTCTTT.

This clonotype was seen a handful of times. This sequence joins TRBV12-3 or TRBV12-4 and TRBJ2-1; D is possibly TRBD1 (5 bases). Trimming removed 1 base from V and 9 bases from J, with 13 bases in between. CDR3 length: 14 amino acids. The CDR3 coding sequence is TGTGCCAGCAGTTTAGGGCAGGGTTGGGGTGAGCAGTTCTTC. Translated, it gives CASSLGQGWGEQFF.